This T cell receptor beta chain was identified during a study of T cells after posttransplantation cyclophosphamide. Whole-study findings and limits: Blood and skin or GI T cell repertoires showed limited TRB overlap.

J was trimmed by 9 bases and V by 5 bases; bases with no gene match: 4. The CDR3 totals 13 residues. Germline V gene lookup returns CDR1 LNHNV and CDR2 YYDKDF (reference sequence). Only in-frame clones appear in the TCRdb table, and some are missing; sequencing was by immunoSEQ multiplex PCR. Reported are fewer than 35,000 clones, none seen only once; the ten largest carry approximately 4.3%. At least ten counts were recorded for this clone. Antigen specificity is unknown. The gene calls are TRBV15 and TRBJ2-1; 10 positions agree with TRBD1. The sample consisted of PBMCs. The TCR originated in a woman aged 25-40 years in good health and a related stem cell transplant donor. This CDR3 is CATSWDRGSEQFF. In DNA, the CDR3 is TGTGCCACCAGCTGGGACAGGGGCAGTGAGCAGTTCTTC.